These 19 T cell receptor beta chains came from one sample sequenced in a study of blood T cell repertoires in COVID-19. Generated by immunoSEQ multiplex PCR, the TCRdb table keeps only in-frame clones and is missing some. The sample lists 65,000 to 70,000 clones, about four fifths seen once, with 4.5% in the top ten. Material for sequencing was peripheral blood. These receptors all come from a woman aged 60 to 75 with acute or convalescent COVID-19.

This chain connects TRBV9 to TRBJ1-2, with 7 positions matching TRBD1. Germline V gene lookup returns CDR1 SGDLS and CDR2 YYNGEE. Trimming took 0 bases from V and 8 from J; bases not matched to a gene: 10. CDR3 length: 15 amino acids. CDR3 sequence: CASSVGMGQRVGYTF. CDR3 DNA sequence: TGTGCCAGCAGCGTAGGAATGGGACAGCGCGTCGGCTACACCTTC.

The chain employs TRBV10-3 and TRBJ2-3; 9 bases agree with TRBD1. This CDR3 has 15 residues. J was trimmed by 2 bases and V by 6 bases; bases with no gene match: 6. Germline CDR1 is ENHRY and CDR2 is SYGVKD. The CDR3 region is CAISRTGEVTDTQYF. The DNA of the CDR3 is TGTGCCATCAGCAGGACAGGGGAGGTCACAGATACGCAGTATTTT.

The chain uses TRBV5-1 and TRBJ1-2; no firm D call. The germline V gene has CDR1 SGHRS and CDR2 YFSETQ. This CDR3 contains 15 residues. V gave up 0 bases and J gave up 4 bases, with 13 bases separating them. CDR3 coding DNA: TGCGCCAGCAGCTTGGACGGTCGACTATTCTATGGCTACACCTTC. It specifies CASSLDGRLFYGYTF.

This sequence joins TRBV20-1 and TRBJ2-3, with 7 bases aligning to TRBD1. The V segment lost 0 bases and the J segment 13 bases; nucleotides outside the gene matches: 4. The CDR3 is made up of 11 amino acids. Germline values: CDR1 DFQATT, CDR2 SNEGSKA (reference sequence). The CDR3 reads CSARDTRGKYF. CDR3 nucleotide sequence: TGCAGTGCTAGAGATACCAGGGGGAAGTATTTT.

V and J are TRBV6-1 and TRBJ2-7; 9 nucleotides match TRBD1. Germline V lookup: CDR1 MNHNS, CDR2 SASEGT. The V and J ends lost 2 bases and 5 bases, in that order; junction bases with no gene match: 7. The CDR3 sequence is 15 residues long. CDR3 sequence reads: CASSEWKDRGHEQYF. The CDR3 nucleotides read TGTGCCAGCAGTGAATGGAAGGACAGGGGCCACGAGCAGTACTTC.

This rearrangement joins TRBV14 to TRBJ2-3, with D tentatively TRBD1 (5 bases). This CDR3 contains 16 residues. V was pared by 0 bases and J by 3 bases, with 13 bases between. Germline CDR1 and CDR2: SGHDN and FVKESK. In DNA, the CDR3 is TGTGCCAGCAGCCAAGATGGGGCCAGAGCAACAGATACGCAGTATTTT. Translation: CASSQDGARATDTQYF.

This clone was picked up a small number of times. The rearrangement uses TRBV11-3 and TRBJ2-3; 9 nucleotides line up with TRBD1. CDR3 length: 18 amino acids. The trim removed 4 bases at V and 2 bases at J, leaving 13 bases unmatched. Per germline, CDR1 SGHNT and CDR2 YENEEA. CDR3 amino acids: CASSSARQGQGITDTQYF. DNA of the CDR3: TGTGCCAGCAGCTCAGCCCGGCAGGGACAGGGAATCACAGATACGCAGTATTTT.

This chain uses TRBV5-4 with TRBJ1-2; possible D gene TRBD1, 5 bases. Germline V gene lookup returns CDR1 SGHNT and CDR2 YYREEE (reference sequence). V shed 4 bases and J shed 8 bases, with 12 bases lying between them. This CDR3 spans 12 amino acids. The CDR3 DNA follows: TGTGCCAGCAGCCAAAGACAGTCCGGCTACACCTTC. Protein: CASSQRQSGYTF.

Here the CDR3 reads CASTPGQGVGELFF. CDR3 in DNA: TGTGCCAGTACCCCGGGACAGGGGGTCGGGGAGCTGTTTTTT. V and J are TRBV19 and TRBJ2-2; 11 nucleotides line up with TRBD1. Per germline, CDR1 LNHDA and CDR2 SQIVND (reference sequence). The length of the CDR3 is 14 residues. V lost 7 bases to trimming and J lost 7 bases; unmatched junction nucleotides: 5. The whole variable domain, filled in from reference TRBV19 and TRBJ2-2, reads DGGITQSPKYLFRKEGQNVTLSCEQNLNHDAMYWYRQDPGQGLRLIYYSQIVNDFQKGDIAEGYSVSREKKESFPLTVTSAQKNPTAFYLCASTPGQGVGELFFGEGSRLTVL.

This chain connects TRBV27 to TRBJ2-7; 8 bases line up with TRBD2. V shed 5 bases and J 2 bases; nucleotides not matched to a gene: 8. The CDR3 runs to 15 residues. CDR1 is MNHEY and CDR2 is SMNVEV in the germline V gene (reference sequence). Here the CDR3 reads CASSPTSGSTYEQYF. CDR3 bases: TGTGCCAGCAGTCCTACTAGCGGCTCTACCTACGAGCAGTACTTC.

This chain links TRBV2 with TRBJ2-3; TRBD1 matches 7 bases. V gave up 2 bases and J gave up 8 bases; unmatched junction bases: 16. Germline V gene data show CDR1 as SNHLY and CDR2 as FYNNEI. This CDR3 spans 17 amino acids. CDR3 sequence (DNA): TGTGCCAGCAGTGAAATTAGGGGACAGTCCCCACCAGGTACGCAGTATTTT. Its protein product is CASSEIRGQSPPGTQYF.

V gene TRBV5-1 combines with J gene TRBJ1-2, with D tentatively TRBD1 (6 bases). CDR3 length: 14 residues. Looked up from germline, CDR1 is SGHRS and CDR2 is YFSETQ. Trimming shortened V by 6 bases and J by 0 bases, and 12 bases separated the two germline ends. The DNA for the CDR3 is TGCGCCAGCACCGGGGACACTTCTAACTATGGCTACACCTTC. Amino acids: CASTGDTSNYGYTF.

V gene TRBV7-2 combines with J gene TRBJ1-5, with TRBD1 as a possible D gene (5 bases). Germline CDR1 SGHTA, CDR2 FQGNSA. CDR3 length equals 15 residues. With 0 bases removed from V and 7 bases from J, the gap between germline ends came to 13 bases. The CDR3 here is CASSLASVPGQPQHF. The CDR3 DNA follows: TGTGCCAGCAGCTTAGCATCGGTGCCAGGGCAGCCCCAGCATTTT.

V and J are TRBV14 and TRBJ1-2; 7 nucleotides agree with TRBD1. CDR1 and CDR2 (germline): SGHDN, FVKESK. This CDR3 contains 16 residues. Losses at the gene ends were 5 bases for V and 5 bases for J; bases not matched to a gene: 14. The CDR3 protein is CASSMIAQGVGYGYTF. In nucleotides, the CDR3 is TGTGCCAGCAGCATGATCGCGCAGGGGGTTGGTTATGGCTACACCTTC.

J is TRBJ2-2 and V is TRBV5-1, with D possibly TRBD1 on 5 matching bases. The ends were cut back, 3 bases at V and 0 bases at J, with 12 bases in the middle. Germline CDR1 and CDR2: SGHRS and YFSETQ. The length of the CDR3 is 16 residues. For the CDR3, the DNA is TGCGCCAGCAGCTCGAAGGGGCGGACGAACACCGGGGAGCTGTTTTTT. Its translation is CASSSKGRTNTGELFF.

The chain carries TRBV30 and TRBJ1-5, with 9 positions matching TRBD1. V trimming: 3 bases; J trimming: 4 bases; junction bases outside the gene matches: 4. The CDR3 consists of 14 residues. The germline V gene encodes CDR1 GTSNPN and CDR2 SVGIG (reference sequence). The CDR3 region has the DNA TGTGCCTGGAGAGGGGACAGGGAAAATCAGCCCCAGCATTTT. This encodes CAWRGDRENQPQHF.

The gene calls are TRBV5-1 and TRBJ1-2, with 7 positions matching TRBD1. This CDR3 comprises 15 residues. The V gene's germline CDR1 is SGHRS and CDR2 YFSETQ. The ends lost 4 bases at V and 1 base at J; junction bases unmatched: 7. CDR3 coding DNA: TGCGCCAGCAGCCCTGAACAGGGGCGTAACTATGGCTACACCTTC. Translation gives CASSPEQGRNYGYTF.

The chain is built from TRBV2 and TRBJ2-3, with a possible D match to TRBD1 (5 bases). Between the trimmed V and J ends, which lost 3 bases and 6 bases, there was a span of 16 bases. Per germline, CDR1 SNHLY and CDR2 FYNNEI. This CDR3 has 15 amino acids. CDR3 protein: CASSEMTVRSDTQYF. CDR3 coding DNA: TGTGCCAGCAGTGAGATGACAGTCAGATCGGATACGCAGTATTTT.

V is TRBV19 and J is TRBJ1-1, with D uncertain. Germline lookup yields CDR1 LNHDA and CDR2 SQIVND (reference sequence). The ends were cut back, 0 bases at V and 9 bases at J, with 14 bases in the middle. This CDR3 has 14 amino acids. The CDR3 sequence is CASSIESSRGQAFF. The CDR3, as DNA: TGTGCCAGTAGTATAGAGAGTAGTCGGGGTCAAGCTTTCTTT.